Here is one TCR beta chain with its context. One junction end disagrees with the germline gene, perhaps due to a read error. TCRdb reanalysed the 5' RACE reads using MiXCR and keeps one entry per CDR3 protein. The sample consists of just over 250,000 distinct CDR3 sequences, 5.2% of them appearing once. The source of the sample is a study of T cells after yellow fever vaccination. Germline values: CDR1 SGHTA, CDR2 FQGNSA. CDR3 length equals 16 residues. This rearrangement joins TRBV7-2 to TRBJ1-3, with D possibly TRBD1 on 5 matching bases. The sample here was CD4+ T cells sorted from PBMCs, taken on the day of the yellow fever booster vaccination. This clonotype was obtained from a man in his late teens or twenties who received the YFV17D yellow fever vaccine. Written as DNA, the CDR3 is TGTGCCAGCAGCTTTATCGGACACGTCTCTGGAGACACCATATATTTT. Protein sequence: CASSFIGHVSGDTIYF.